This is a list of T cell receptor beta chains from one sample in a study of blood T cells in healthy people across ages. TCRdb re-called the 5' RACE reads through MiXCR, storing one row per CDR3 protein. Of fewer than 1,000,000 distinct CDR3 sequences listed, 44% were seen once; the top ten hold roughly 19%. Sequencing was performed on blood. The receptors stem from a man aged 55 to 70 in good health. CDR3s include the opening cysteine and the closing phenylalanine or tryptophan. The order of the fields is V gene, clone size, D gene, J gene, CDR3 DNA, CDR3 protein. The D gene is left open where the match is weak. Clone size is shown for a subset of rows, as once, few, many or a class of expanded clone.

>TRBV29-1|.|.|TRBJ2-7
TGCAGCGCCCCCCGGGGTTTTTCCTACAATGAGCAGTACTTC
CSAPRGFSYNEQYF
>TRBV7-9|.|.|TRBJ2-1
TGTGCCAGCAGCCTTTCCGGGGCCGACAATGAGCAGTTCTTC
CASSLSGADNEQFF
>TRBV6-2/TRBV6-3|.|.|TRBJ1-1
TGTGCCAGCAGTTACGTGAGGGAGTGGAACACTGAAGCTTTCTTT
CASSYVREWNTEAFF
>TRBV3-1|few|TRBD1|TRBJ1-2
TGTGCCAGCCGTCGGGGACAGGACTCCTATGGCTACACCTTC
CASRRGQDSYGYTF
>TRBV6-1|few|.|TRBJ2-5
TGTGCCAGCAGTGAAGCGCGATCTTGGGGTCCCCCAGAGACCCAGTACTTC
CASSEARSWGPPETQYF
>TRBV20-1|.|.|TRBJ1-5
TGCAGTGCTAGGGACCGAGCCCTTGTTCAGCCCCAGCATTTT
CSARDRALVQPQHF
>TRBV5-5|.|.|TRBJ2-7
TGTGCCAGCAGCTTGACTAGCCCCTGGGGCGAGCAGTACTTC
CASSLTSPWGEQYF
>TRBV4-3|few|.|TRBJ2-7
TGCGCCAGCAGCCAAGATAGGTTGTACGAGCAGTACTTC
CASSQDRLYEQYF
>TRBV18|once|TRBD1|TRBJ1-2
TGTGCCAGCTTCACCGGGACAGGGGAAAAAGGCGGCTACACCTTC
CASFTGTGEKGGYTF
>TRBV12-3/TRBV12-4|few|.|TRBJ1-1
TGTGCCAGCAGTTTAGCCTCAGGGACTTACACTGAAGCTTTCTTT
CASSLASGTYTEAFF
>TRBV5-1|.|.|TRBJ2-7
TGCGCCAGCGGCTTGGATTCTAGCAAGGCGTATTCCGAGCAGTACTTC
CASGLDSSKAYSEQYF
>TRBV6-2/TRBV6-3|few|TRBD1|TRBJ2-5
TGTGCCAGCAGTTACGGAATGGCAGGGGGCTTTGGAGAGACCCAGTACTTC
CASSYGMAGGFGETQYF
>TRBV7-2|.|.|TRBJ2-2
TGTGCCAGCAGGATTTTAACCGGGGAGCTGTTTTTT
CASRILTGELFF
>TRBV20-1|.|.|TRBJ2-6
TGCAGTGCAGGCCGGCAGGCTGGGGCCAACGTCCTGACTTTC
CSAGRQAGANVLTF
>TRBV12-3/TRBV12-4|.|TRBD2|TRBJ2-7
TGTGCCAGCAGTCCCCTCGGGCGCGGGGGGACCTACGAGCAGTACTTC
CASSPLGRGGTYEQYF
>TRBV7-2|many|.|TRBJ1-2
TGTGCCAGCAGCTTAGGAGGGCTGATGAACTATGGCTACACCTTC
CASSLGGLMNYGYTF
>TRBV20-1|.|.|TRBJ2-3
TGCAGTGCTAGAGTGGCGGGGGCCACAGATACGCAGTATTTT
CSARVAGATDTQYF
>TRBV6-2/TRBV6-3|.|.|TRBJ2-1
TGTGTCTCTCAGGGGATAGCCGTTACAATGAATCAGTTCTTC
CVSQGIAVTMNQFF
>TRBV15|few|.|TRBJ2-1
TGTGCCACCAGCAGGAATAAGGGGCAGGCAGGTAGCAATGAGCAGTTCTTC
CATSRNKGQAGSNEQFF